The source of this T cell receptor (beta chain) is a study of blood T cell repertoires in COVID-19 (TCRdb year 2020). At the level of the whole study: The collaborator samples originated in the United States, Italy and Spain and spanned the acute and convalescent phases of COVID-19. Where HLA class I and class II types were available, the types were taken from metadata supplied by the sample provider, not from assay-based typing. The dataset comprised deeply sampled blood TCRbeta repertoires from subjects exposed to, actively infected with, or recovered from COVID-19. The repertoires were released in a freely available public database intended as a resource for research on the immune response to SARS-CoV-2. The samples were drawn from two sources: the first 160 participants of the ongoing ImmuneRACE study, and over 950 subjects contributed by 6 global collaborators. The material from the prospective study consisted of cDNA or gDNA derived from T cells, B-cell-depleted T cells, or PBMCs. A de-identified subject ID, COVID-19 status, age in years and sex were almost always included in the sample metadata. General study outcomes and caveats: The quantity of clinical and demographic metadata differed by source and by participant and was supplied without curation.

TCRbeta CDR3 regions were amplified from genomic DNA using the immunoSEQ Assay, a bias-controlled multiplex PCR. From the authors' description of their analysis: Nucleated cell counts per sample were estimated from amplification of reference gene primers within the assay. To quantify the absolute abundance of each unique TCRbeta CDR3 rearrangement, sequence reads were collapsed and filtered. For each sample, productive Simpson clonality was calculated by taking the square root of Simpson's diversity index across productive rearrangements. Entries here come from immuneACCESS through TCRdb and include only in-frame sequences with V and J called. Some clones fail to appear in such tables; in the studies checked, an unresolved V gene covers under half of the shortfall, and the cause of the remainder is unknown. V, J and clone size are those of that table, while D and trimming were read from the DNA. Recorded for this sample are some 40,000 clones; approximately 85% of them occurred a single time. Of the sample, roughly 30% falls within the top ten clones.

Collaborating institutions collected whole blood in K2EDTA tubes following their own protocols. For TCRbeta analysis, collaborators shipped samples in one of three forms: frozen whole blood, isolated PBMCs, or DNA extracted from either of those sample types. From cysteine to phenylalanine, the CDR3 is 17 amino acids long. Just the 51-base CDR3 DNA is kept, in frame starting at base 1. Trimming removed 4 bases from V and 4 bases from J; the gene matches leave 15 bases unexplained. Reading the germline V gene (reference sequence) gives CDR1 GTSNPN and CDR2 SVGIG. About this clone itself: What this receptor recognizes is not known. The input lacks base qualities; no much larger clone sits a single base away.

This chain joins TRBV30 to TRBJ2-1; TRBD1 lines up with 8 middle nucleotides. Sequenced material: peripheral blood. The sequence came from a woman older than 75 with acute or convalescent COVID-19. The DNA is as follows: TGTGCCTGGAACGTGGGAAGCAGGGGGCGATTTTACAATGAGCAGTTCTTC. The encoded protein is CAWNVGSRGRFYNEQFF.